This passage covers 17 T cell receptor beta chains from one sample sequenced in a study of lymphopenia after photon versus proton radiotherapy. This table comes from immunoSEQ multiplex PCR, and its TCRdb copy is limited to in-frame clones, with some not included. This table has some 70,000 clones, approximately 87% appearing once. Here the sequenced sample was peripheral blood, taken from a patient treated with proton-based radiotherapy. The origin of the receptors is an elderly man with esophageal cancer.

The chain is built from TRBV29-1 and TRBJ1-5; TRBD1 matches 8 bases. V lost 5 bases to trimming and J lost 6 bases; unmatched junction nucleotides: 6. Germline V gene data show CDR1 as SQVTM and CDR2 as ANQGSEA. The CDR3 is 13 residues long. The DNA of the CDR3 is TGCAGCGTTCTGGACAGGGAGGGTCAGCCCCAGCATTTT. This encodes CSVLDREGQPQHF.

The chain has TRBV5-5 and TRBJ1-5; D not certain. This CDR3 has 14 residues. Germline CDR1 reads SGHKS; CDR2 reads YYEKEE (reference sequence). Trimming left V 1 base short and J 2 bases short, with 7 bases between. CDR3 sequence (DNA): TGTGCCAGCAGCTTGTTTAGGCGCAATCAGCCCCAGCATTTT. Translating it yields CASSLFRRNQPQHF.

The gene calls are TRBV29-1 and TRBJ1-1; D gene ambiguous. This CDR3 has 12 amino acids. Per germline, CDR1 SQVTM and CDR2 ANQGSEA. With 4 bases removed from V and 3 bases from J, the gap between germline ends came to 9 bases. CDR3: CSVVRADTEAFF. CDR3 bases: TGCAGCGTTGTGAGGGCTGACACTGAAGCTTTCTTT.

As DNA, the CDR3 is TGTGCCAGTAGTATAGGAGACGGCTATTCACCCCTCCACTTT. It translates to CASSIGDGYSPLHF. The chain joins TRBV19 to TRBJ1-6, with D unclear. Germline CDR1 LNHDA, CDR2 SQIVND (reference sequence). The germline V and J ends were trimmed by 1 base and 8 bases, with 9 bases remaining between them. The CDR3 extends over 14 amino acids.

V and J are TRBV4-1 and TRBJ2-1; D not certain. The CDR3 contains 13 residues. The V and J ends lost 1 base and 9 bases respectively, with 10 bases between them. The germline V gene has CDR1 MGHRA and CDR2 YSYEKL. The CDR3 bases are TGCGCCAGCAGCCAAGTTTTAGGATTTGAGCAGTTCTTC. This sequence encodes CASSQVLGFEQFF.

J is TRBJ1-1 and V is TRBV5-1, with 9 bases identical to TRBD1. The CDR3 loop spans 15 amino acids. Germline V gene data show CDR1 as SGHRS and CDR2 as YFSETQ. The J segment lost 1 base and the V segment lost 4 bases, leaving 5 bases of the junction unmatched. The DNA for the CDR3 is TGCGCCAGCAGCCTAAGGACAGGGGCGAACACTGAAGCTTTCTTT. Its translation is CASSLRTGANTEAFF.

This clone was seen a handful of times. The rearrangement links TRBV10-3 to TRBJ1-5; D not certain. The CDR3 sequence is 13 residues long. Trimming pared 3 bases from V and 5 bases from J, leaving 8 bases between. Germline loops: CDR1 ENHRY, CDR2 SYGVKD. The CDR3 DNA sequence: TGTGCCATCAGTGATCATGTTGATCAGCCCCAGCATTTT. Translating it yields CAISDHVDQPQHF.

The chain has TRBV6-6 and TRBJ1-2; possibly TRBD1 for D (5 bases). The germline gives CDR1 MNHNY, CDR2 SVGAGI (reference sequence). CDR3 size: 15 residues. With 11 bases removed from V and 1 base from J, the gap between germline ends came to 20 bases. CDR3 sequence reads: CARGERQIGNYGYTF. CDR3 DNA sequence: TGTGCCCGGGGGGAGAGGCAGATCGGTAACTATGGCTACACCTTC.

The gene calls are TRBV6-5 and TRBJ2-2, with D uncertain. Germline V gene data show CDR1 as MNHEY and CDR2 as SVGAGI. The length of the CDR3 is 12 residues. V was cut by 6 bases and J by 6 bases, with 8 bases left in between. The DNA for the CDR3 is TGTGCCAGCAGAGGGTACTCCGGGGAGCTGTTTTTT. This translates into CASRGYSGELFF.

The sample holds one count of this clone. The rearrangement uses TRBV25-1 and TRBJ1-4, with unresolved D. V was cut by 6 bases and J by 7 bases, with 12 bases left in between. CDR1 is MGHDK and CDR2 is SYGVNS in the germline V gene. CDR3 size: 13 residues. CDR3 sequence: CASRGNLGEKLFF. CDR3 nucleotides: TGTGCCAGCAGAGGGAATCTTGGTGAAAAACTGTTTTTT.

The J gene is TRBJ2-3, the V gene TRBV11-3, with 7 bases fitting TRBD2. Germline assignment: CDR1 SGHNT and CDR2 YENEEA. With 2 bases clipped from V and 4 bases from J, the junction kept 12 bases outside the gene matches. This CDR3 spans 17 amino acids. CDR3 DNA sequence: TGTGCCAGCAGCTTAAGGGGAGGGCCAGTGAATGCAGATACGCAGTATTTT. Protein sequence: CASSLRGGPVNADTQYF.

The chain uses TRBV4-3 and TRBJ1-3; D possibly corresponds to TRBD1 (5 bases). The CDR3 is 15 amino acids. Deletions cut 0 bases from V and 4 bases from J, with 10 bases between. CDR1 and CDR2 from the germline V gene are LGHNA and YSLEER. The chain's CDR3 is CASSQDQGGGNTIYF. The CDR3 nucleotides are TGCGCCAGCAGCCAAGACCAGGGAGGCGGAAACACCATATATTTT.

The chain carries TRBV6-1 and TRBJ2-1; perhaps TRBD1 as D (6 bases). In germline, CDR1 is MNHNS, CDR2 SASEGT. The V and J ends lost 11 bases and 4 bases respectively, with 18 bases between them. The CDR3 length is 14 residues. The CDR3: CAARPRTVYNEQFF. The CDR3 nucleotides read TGTGCCGCACGGCCCAGGACAGTTTACAATGAGCAGTTCTTC.

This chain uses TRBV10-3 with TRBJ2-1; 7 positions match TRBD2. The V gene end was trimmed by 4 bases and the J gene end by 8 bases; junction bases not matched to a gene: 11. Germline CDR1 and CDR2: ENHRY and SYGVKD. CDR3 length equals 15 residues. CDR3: CAISGVGEGSDEQFF. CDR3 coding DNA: TGTGCCATCAGTGGTGTGGGGGAGGGCTCTGATGAGCAGTTCTTC.

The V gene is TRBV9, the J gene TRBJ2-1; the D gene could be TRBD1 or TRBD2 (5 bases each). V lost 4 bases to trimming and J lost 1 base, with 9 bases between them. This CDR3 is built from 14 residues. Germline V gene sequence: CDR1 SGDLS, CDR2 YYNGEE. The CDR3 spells CASSWDGSYNEQFF. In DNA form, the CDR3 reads TGTGCCAGCAGCTGGGACGGGTCCTACAATGAGCAGTTCTTC.

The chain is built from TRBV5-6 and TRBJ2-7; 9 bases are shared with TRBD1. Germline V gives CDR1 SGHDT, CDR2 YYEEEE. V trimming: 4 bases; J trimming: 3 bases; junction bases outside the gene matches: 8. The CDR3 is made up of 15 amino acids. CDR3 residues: CASSETPGQGYEQYF. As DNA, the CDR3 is TGTGCCAGCAGCGAGACCCCGGGACAGGGCTACGAGCAGTACTTC.

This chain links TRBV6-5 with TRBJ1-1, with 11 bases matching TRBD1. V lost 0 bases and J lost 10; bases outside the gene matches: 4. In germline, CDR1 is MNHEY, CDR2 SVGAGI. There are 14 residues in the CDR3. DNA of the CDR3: TGTGCCAGCAGTTACTCGGACAGGGGGCGAGGAGCTTTCTTT. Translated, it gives CASSYSDRGRGAFF.